The 30 T cell receptor beta chains below all came from one sample that was sequenced in a study of shared clonotypes between healthy human individuals. Assay: immunoSEQ multiplex PCR; the TCRdb copy retains only in-frame clones and omits some. This sample has about 2 million clones, with less than 95% found just once. Positively selected for CCR7, the CD45RO-negative cells used as naive CD8 cells excluded terminally differentiated effector memory CD45RA+ cells. Sequencing was carried out using naive CD8+ T cells sorted from blood. These receptors came from a man younger than 35 in good health.

On this clone: Other DNA sequences from this sample encode an identical CDR3 as well. V gene TRBV9 combines with J gene TRBJ2-3, with D hard to call. The V gene lost 0 bases and the J gene lost 3 bases, with 11 bases spanning the gap. CDR3 length equals 15 residues. CDR1 SGDLS and CDR2 YYNGEE come from the germline V gene. CDR3 nucleotide sequence: TGTGCCAGCAGCGTAGGGGGAAGGGATACAGATACGCAGTATTTT. Its protein is CASSVGGRDTDTQYF.

The chain uses TRBV11-2 and TRBJ2-1; 14 bases line up with TRBD2. Unmatched junction bases numbered 4, after V lost 5 bases and J lost 4 bases. This CDR3 is 16 amino acids long. The V gene's germline CDR1 is SGHAT and CDR2 FQNNGV. The CDR3 nucleotides read TGTGCCAGCAGCCCTGGGACTAGCGGGAGATACAATGAGCAGTTCTTC. Translating gives CASSPGTSGRYNEQFF.

The chain has TRBV7-9 and TRBJ2-7, with D perhaps matching TRBD1 or TRBD2 (5 bases each). Trimming removed 4 bases from V and 2 bases from J, with 18 bases in between. The CDR3 spans 16 residues. Germline loops: CDR1 SEHNR, CDR2 FQNEAQ (reference sequence). The chain's CDR3 is CASSSGAGTGTYEQYF. The CDR3 nucleotides read TGTGCCAGCAGCTCTGGGGCTGGGACGGGAACCTACGAGCAGTACTTC.

The CDR3: CASTGQGEGNQPQHF. CDR3 DNA: TGTGCCAGCACTGGGCAGGGAGAGGGCAATCAGCCCCAGCATTTT. The V and J genes are TRBV2 and TRBJ1-5; tentative D call: TRBD1 (5 bases). The germline V gene has CDR1 SNHLY and CDR2 FYNNEI. V gave up 7 bases and J gave up 2 bases, with 15 bases separating them. This CDR3 comprises 15 residues.

This chain joins TRBV7-6 and TRBJ2-5; a weak D match, TRBD1 (5 bases). This CDR3 contains 15 residues. Trimming took 6 bases from V and 5 from J, leaving 19 bases between them. The germline V gene encodes CDR1 SGHVS and CDR2 FNYEAQ. The CDR3: CASRKRQGEAETQYF. CDR3 coding DNA: TGTGCCAGCAGGAAAAGGCAGGGCGAAGCGGAGACCCAGTACTTC.

This clone has only one observation. This chain uses TRBV27 with TRBJ2-2; TRBD1 or TRBD2 may be the D gene (6 bases each). The V end was cut by 10 bases, the J end by 6 bases, with 12 bases between. The CDR3 spans 12 residues. CDR1 MNHEY and CDR2 SMNVEV come from the germline V gene (reference sequence). The CDR3 DNA reads TGTGCCACCGAGGGGGGTTCCGGGGAGCTGTTTTTT. Its translation is CATEGGSGELFF.

The V call is TRBV6-6, the J call TRBJ2-5; the D gene is possibly TRBD2 (6 bases). Between the trimmed V and J ends, which lost 7 bases and 5 bases, there was a span of 20 bases. CDR3 size: 15 residues. Germline-derived CDR1 and CDR2 are MNHNY and SVGAGI (reference sequence). This CDR3 is CASTDPWASEETQYF. In DNA, the CDR3 is TGTGCCAGCACCGACCCTTGGGCTAGCGAGGAGACCCAGTACTTC.

V is TRBV5-1 and J is TRBJ2-7; D might be TRBD1 (5 bases). Germline V gene data show CDR1 as SGHRS and CDR2 as YFSETQ. V was trimmed by 0 bases and J by 0 bases, leaving 13 bases between them. The CDR3 consists of 16 residues. CDR3 sequence: CASSLAGQGSSYEQYF. CDR3 in DNA: TGCGCCAGCAGCTTGGCCGGGCAGGGAAGCTCCTACGAGCAGTACTTC. The complete variable domain, with remaining parts taken from reference TRBV5-1 and TRBJ2-7, reads KAGVTQTPRYLIKTRGQQVTLSCSPISGHRSVSWYQQTPGQGLQFLFEYFSETQRNKGNFPGRFSGRQFSNSRSEMNVSTLELGDSALYLCASSLAGQGSSYEQYFGPGTRLTVT.

The J gene is TRBJ2-5, the V gene TRBV15; D possibly corresponds to TRBD1 (5 bases). The V and J ends lost 6 bases and 2 bases respectively, with 10 bases between them. Germline V gene sequence: CDR1 LNHNV, CDR2 YYDKDF (reference sequence). The CDR3 runs 13 residues. The chain's CDR3 is CATSTRTQETQYF. CDR3 DNA sequence: TGTGCCACCAGTACCAGGACACAAGAGACCCAGTACTTC.

This rearrangement joins TRBV13 to TRBJ2-7; 7 positions match TRBD1. Germline values: CDR1 PRHDT, CDR2 FYEKMQ (reference sequence). This CDR3 has 15 residues. Trimming cost V 5 bases and J 3 bases; bases outside gene matches: 10. The CDR3 sequence: CASSTPGTEVYEQYF. The DNA for the CDR3 is TGTGCCAGCAGCACGCCCGGGACAGAGGTCTACGAGCAGTACTTC.

V usage is TRBV6-6 and J usage is TRBJ2-1; weak D call: TRBD1 (5 bases). The length of the CDR3 is 14 residues. V was trimmed by 2 bases and J by 5 bases, leaving 10 bases between them. Germline lookup yields CDR1 MNHNY and CDR2 SVGAGI (reference sequence). The CDR3 loop is CASSYRAGNNEQFF. The CDR3 region has the DNA TGTGCCAGCAGTTACCGGGCAGGGAACAATGAGCAGTTCTTC.

A word on this clone: The junction and the germline gene differ at one end; a read error may be behind it. The chain carries TRBV7-9 and TRBJ2-1, with D perhaps matching TRBD2 (5 bases). The CDR3 spans 13 residues. The germline gives CDR1 SEHNR, CDR2 FQNEAQ (reference sequence). CDR3 nucleotides: TGTGCCAGCAGCCTAGCCCATAAAAGAGAGCAGTTCTTC. Translated, it gives CASSLAHKREQFF.

CDR3 sequence: CASSPWTDTISYEQYF. The CDR3 DNA is TGTGCCAGCAGTCCCTGGACGGACACAATCTCCTACGAGCAGTACTTC. This chain joins TRBV27 and TRBJ2-7, with D maybe TRBD1 (5 bases). V dropped 5 bases and J dropped 0 bases, with 17 bases sitting between them. This CDR3 has 16 residues. Germline CDR1 MNHEY, CDR2 SMNVEV (reference sequence).

This rearrangement joins TRBV5-4 to TRBJ2-4; D possibly matches TRBD1 or TRBD2 (6 bases each). This CDR3 spans 15 amino acids. CDR1 is SGHNT and CDR2 is YYREEE in the germline V gene (reference sequence). V lost 0 bases, J lost 6 bases, and 13 bases lay in between. CDR3 sequence: CASSLGPPGANIQYF. DNA for the CDR3: TGTGCCAGCAGCTTGGGCCCTCCGGGGGCAAACATTCAGTACTTC. The full variable domain, its missing parts supplied by reference TRBV5-4 and TRBJ2-4, is ETGVTQSPTHLIKTRGQQVTLRCSSQSGHNTVSWYQQALGQGPQFIFQYYREEENGRGNFPPRFSGLQFPNYSSELNVNALELDDSALYLCASSLGPPGANIQYFGAGTRLSVL.

This chain uses TRBV7-2 with TRBJ2-1, with D tentatively TRBD1 or TRBD2 (6 bases each). Germline V gene lookup returns CDR1 SGHTA and CDR2 FQGNSA. The CDR3 loop spans 15 amino acids. The V end lost 5 bases, the J end lost 3 bases, and 14 bases lay between the germline ends. The CDR3 is CASSPVGGGYNEQFF. The CDR3 coding sequence is TGTGCCAGCAGCCCGGTAGGAGGGGGCTACAATGAGCAGTTCTTC. The full variable domain, its missing parts supplied by reference TRBV7-2 and TRBJ2-1, is GAGVSQSPSNKVTEKGKDVELRCDPISGHTALYWYRQSLGQGLEFLIYFQGNSAPDKSGLPSDRFSAERTGGSVSTLTIQRTQQEDSAVYLCASSPVGGGYNEQFFGPGTRLTVL.

This clone occurred once. The chain is built from TRBV4-1 and TRBJ1-1; 10 nucleotides align to TRBD1. This CDR3 is built from 17 residues. V shed 3 bases, J shed 3 bases, and the junction held 10 bases outside the gene matches. Germline V gene sequence: CDR1 MGHRA, CDR2 YSYEKL. CDR3 sequence: CASSHLGQGEGDTEAFF. CDR3 coding DNA: TGCGCCAGCAGCCACCTAGGACAGGGGGAAGGGGACACTGAAGCTTTCTTT.

This clone was recorded a few times. This sequence joins TRBV10-3 and TRBJ1-6; D remains ambiguous. V was clipped by 3 bases and J by 8 bases, with 14 bases between them. Per the germline V gene, CDR1 is ENHRY and CDR2 is SYGVKD. The CDR3 loop spans 15 amino acids. The CDR3 loop reads CAISEKLRGDSPLHF. DNA of the CDR3: TGTGCCATCAGTGAAAAGCTCCGTGGGGATTCACCCCTCCACTTT.

The chain employs TRBV9 and TRBJ1-2; 8 nucleotides agree with TRBD1. V was clipped by 3 bases and J by 3 bases; unmatched bases: 7. Germline lookup yields CDR1 SGDLS and CDR2 YYNGEE. There are 15 residues in the CDR3. The CDR3 loop is CASSGYDRGDYGYTF. CDR3 nucleotides: TGTGCCAGCAGCGGGTACGACAGGGGAGACTATGGCTACACCTTC.

The chain couples TRBV28 to TRBJ1-5; 7 bases map to TRBD1. With V trimmed by 6 bases and J by 0 bases, 8 bases remained unmatched. Germline CDR1 is MDHEN and CDR2 is SYDVKM. The CDR3 runs 16 residues. CDR3 nucleotides: TGTGCCAGCAGCCTCCAGGGGGTGTATAGCAATCAGCCCCAGCATTTT. Its protein is CASSLQGVYSNQPQHF.

The chain uses TRBV19 and TRBJ2-1; D not certain. CDR3 length: 14 residues. V was trimmed by 4 bases and J by 3 bases, leaving 10 bases between them. The germline V gene has CDR1 LNHDA and CDR2 SQIVND (reference sequence). CDR3 nucleotides: TGTGCCAGTAGTACCCCCGCAAGCTACAATGAGCAGTTCTTC. It is translated as CASSTPASYNEQFF.

Note on this clone: The sample contains more than one DNA sequence encoding this CDR3. The V call is TRBV18, the J call TRBJ2-7, with a weak D call TRBD1 (5 bases). The CDR3 is 15 residues long. V gave up 6 bases and J gave up 4 bases, with 19 bases separating them. In germline, CDR1 is KGHSH, CDR2 LQKENI. The CDR3 region is CASSPPTGDPYEQYF. For the CDR3, the DNA is TGTGCCAGCTCGCCCCCAACAGGTGACCCGTACGAGCAGTACTTC.

This chain uses TRBV5-4 with TRBJ1-1; no definite D call. This CDR3 has 14 amino acids. V lost 2 bases and J 3 bases, leaving 11 bases between the germline ends. The germline gives CDR1 SGHNT, CDR2 YYREEE (reference sequence). CDR3 loop: CASSFMGGDTEAFF. Written as DNA, the CDR3 is TGTGCCAGCAGCTTCATGGGTGGGGACACTGAAGCTTTCTTT.

This clone has only one observation. V is TRBV13 and J is TRBJ2-7; 8 bases match TRBD1. Germline CDR1 PRHDT, CDR2 FYEKMQ (reference sequence). CDR3 length equals 15 residues. Trimming at V came to 4 bases and at J to 5 bases, leaving 10 bases not matched to a gene. The CDR3 spells CASSSAGTGNNEQYF. The CDR3 region has the DNA TGTGCCAGCAGCTCAGCCGGGACAGGTAACAACGAGCAGTACTTC.

This chain joins TRBV7-9 and TRBJ2-7; D is possibly TRBD1 (6 bases). Trimming took 5 bases from V and 0 from J, leaving 17 bases between them. The CDR3 runs to 16 residues. Germline V CDR1 and CDR2: SEHNR, FQNEAQ (reference sequence). The chain's CDR3 is CASSPDRSRSSYEQYF. CDR3 nucleotide sequence: TGTGCCAGCAGCCCAGACAGGTCCCGGAGCTCCTACGAGCAGTACTTC. Complete variable domain (other parts from reference TRBV7-9 and TRBJ2-7): DTGVSQNPRHKITKRGQNVTFRCDPISEHNRLYWYRQTLGQGPEFLTYFQNEAQLEKSRLLSDRFSAERPKGSFSTLEIQRTEQGDSAMYLCASSPDRSRSSYEQYFGPGTRLTVT.

The J gene is TRBJ2-1, the V gene TRBV2; TRBD1 matches 7 bases. Germline values: CDR1 SNHLY, CDR2 FYNNEI. This CDR3 spans 16 amino acids. V lost 3 bases and J lost 10; bases outside the gene matches: 15. The CDR3 nucleotides are TGTGCCAGCAGTGAGATGAGGGGGCCTTATTTAAGGGAGCAGTTCTTC. This encodes CASSEMRGPYLREQFF.

This rearrangement joins TRBV30 to TRBJ2-6; possible D gene TRBD1, 6 bases. V gave up 0 bases and J gave up 1 base, with 16 bases separating them. CDR3 size: 18 residues. Germline lookup yields CDR1 GTSNPN and CDR2 SVGIG (reference sequence). CDR3 nucleotide sequence: TGTGCCTGGAGTGTATTGGCAGGGGACCTATCTGGGGCCAACGTCCTGACTTTC. Translation gives CAWSVLAGDLSGANVLTF. Variable domain in full (rest from reference TRBV30 and TRBJ2-6): SQTIHQWPATLVQPVGSPLSLECTVEGTSNPNLYWYRQAAGRGLQLLFYSVGIGQISSEVPQNLSASRPQDRQFILSSKKLLLSDSGFYLCAWSVLAGDLSGANVLTFGAGSRLTVL.

The rearrangement uses TRBV7-2 and TRBJ2-2; TRBD2 matches 13 bases. The V gene end was trimmed by 4 bases and the J gene end by 5 bases; junction bases not matched to a gene: 7. Germline V gene sequence: CDR1 SGHTA, CDR2 FQGNSA. The CDR3 has 17 amino acids. The CDR3 loop reads CASSSVGLAGETGELFF. The CDR3 coding sequence is TGTGCCAGCAGCTCCGTTGGACTAGCGGGAGAGACCGGGGAGCTGTTTTTT.

In DNA, the CDR3 is TGCAGCGTTGGAGGGTCCCACGAGCAGTACTTC. This encodes CSVGGSHEQYF. The chain links TRBV29-1 to TRBJ2-7, with D tentatively TRBD2 (5 bases). CDR1 and CDR2 from the germline V gene are SQVTM and ANQGSEA. The CDR3 totals 11 residues. V was clipped by 4 bases and J by 5 bases, with 9 bases between them.

To note about this clone: The sample carries other DNA sequences with the same CDR3. The V call is TRBV9, the J call TRBJ1-2; TRBD1 matches 11 bases. The CDR3 runs to 14 residues. V lost 3 bases and J lost 2; bases outside the gene matches: 0. The V gene's germline CDR1 is SGDLS and CDR2 YYNGEE. The CDR3 reads CASSGTGGNYGYTF. The CDR3 DNA follows: TGTGCCAGCAGCGGGACAGGGGGCAACTATGGCTACACCTTC.

The V gene is TRBV21-1, the J gene TRBJ1-5; TRBD1, the D gene given by the table, was not confirmed from the DNA. TRBV21-1 is tagged as a pseudogene. The CDR3 is 16 residues long. Written as DNA, the CDR3 is TGTGCCAGCAGCAAAACGGACAGGGGATCAAGACAGCCCCAGCATTTT. Protein product: CASSKTDRGSRQPQHF.